A single sample gave rise to the 26 T cell receptor beta chains below, sequenced in a study of cytomegalovirus exposure and HLA in healthy donors. Sequenced by immunoSEQ multiplex PCR; TCRdb stores in-frame clones only, minus some. The sample holds approximately 300,000 clones, 86% seen once. Material: PBMCs. The receptors originated from a woman between 18 and 30 years old in good health and CMV-seronegative.

V gene TRBV19 combines with J gene TRBJ2-7, with TRBD1 identical over 7 bases. The germline V gene has CDR1 LNHDA and CDR2 SQIVND (reference sequence). The CDR3 consists of 18 residues. J lost 5 bases, V lost 3 bases, and 19 bases had no gene match. This CDR3 reads CASSIKTGSIDGRDEQYF. DNA for the CDR3: TGTGCCAGTAGTATTAAGACAGGGTCAATAGACGGCAGGGACGAGCAGTACTTC.

The V gene is TRBV7-9, the J gene TRBJ2-5, with 7 nucleotides matching TRBD2. Looked up from germline, CDR1 is SEHNR and CDR2 is FQNEAQ (reference sequence). J gave up 5 bases and V 4 bases, and 13 bases lay outside the gene matches. The CDR3 totals 16 residues. The CDR3 nucleotides read TGTGCCAGCAGCTCGCCTAGCGGATGGAAGGGGGAGACCCAGTACTTC. Translating gives CASSSPSGWKGETQYF.

The V gene is TRBV19, the J gene TRBJ1-1, with no clear D. Germline CDR1 reads LNHDA; CDR2 reads SQIVND (reference sequence). The V end was cut by 0 bases, the J end by 1 base, with 12 bases between. CDR3 size: 16 residues. CDR3 amino acids: CASSIDRETQNTEAFF. The CDR3 region has the DNA TGTGCCAGTAGTATAGATCGTGAGACACAGAACACTGAAGCTTTCTTT.

This chain links TRBV27 with TRBJ1-2; TRBD1 agrees at 7 bases. V trimming: 9 bases; J trimming: 6 bases; junction bases outside the gene matches: 19. The CDR3 loop spans 16 amino acids. In germline, CDR1 is MNHEY, CDR2 SMNVEV (reference sequence). DNA of the CDR3: TGTGCCAGTTCGACAGGGTCCTCCGTTTACCCCAATGGCTACACCTTC. Translating gives CASSTGSSVYPNGYTF.

The chain recombines TRBV10-2 with TRBJ2-6, with 7 positions matching TRBD1. CDR1 WSHSY and CDR2 SAAADI come from the germline V gene. This CDR3 has 15 residues. V lost 4 bases to trimming and J lost 2 bases; unmatched junction nucleotides: 2. The CDR3, as DNA: TGCGCCAGCAGTGGGCAGGGGGCTGGGGCCAACGTCCTGACTTTC. Translation gives CASSGQGAGANVLTF.

V usage is TRBV28 and J usage is TRBJ2-4, with 8 nucleotides matching TRBD2. In germline, CDR1 is MDHEN, CDR2 SYDVKM. The J segment lost 1 base and the V segment lost 1 base, leaving 6 bases of the junction unmatched. The CDR3 consists of 17 residues. The CDR3, as DNA: TGTGCCAGCAGTTTATTTGGACTAGCTGGCGCCAAAAACATTCAGTACTTC. Translating it yields CASSLFGLAGAKNIQYF.

J is TRBJ2-5 and V is TRBV28; 9 positions match TRBD1. The CDR3 has 14 residues. V lost 2 bases and J lost 5; bases outside the gene matches: 3. Germline assignment: CDR1 MDHEN and CDR2 SYDVKM. CDR3 loop: CASSLADRGETQYF. CDR3 nucleotide sequence: TGTGCCAGCAGTTTAGCTGACAGGGGGGAGACCCAGTACTTC.

The V gene is TRBV5-1, the J gene TRBJ2-7; maybe TRBD1 (5 bases). From germline, CDR1 is SGHRS and CDR2 YFSETQ. V shed 5 bases and J shed 8 bases, with 20 bases lying between them. The CDR3 is made up of 14 amino acids. For the CDR3, the DNA is TGCGCCAGCAGTCCAGGGTTGATGGATTTCCAGCAGTACTTC. This gives the protein CASSPGLMDFQQYF. The full variable domain, completed using reference TRBV5-1 and TRBJ2-7, is KAGVTQTPRYLIKTRGQQVTLSCSPISGHRSVSWYQQTPGQGLQFLFEYFSETQRNKGNFPGRFSGRQFSNSRSEMNVSTLELGDSALYLCASSPGLMDFQQYFGPGTRLTVT.

The chain recombines TRBV5-6 with TRBJ2-2, with 10 bases fitting TRBD1. Looked up from germline, CDR1 is SGHDT and CDR2 is YYEEEE. The J segment lost 1 base and the V segment lost 1 base, leaving 1 base of the junction unmatched. CDR3 size: 16 residues. DNA for the CDR3: TGTGCCAGCAGCTTGAGGGACAGGGGGAACACCGGGGAGCTGTTTTTT. It yields the protein CASSLRDRGNTGELFF.

The V and J genes are TRBV6-5 and TRBJ2-1; possibly TRBD2 for D (7 bases). The CDR3 consists of 14 residues. Germline CDR1 and CDR2: MNHEY and SVGAGI. Trimming removed 5 bases from V and 2 bases from J, with 10 bases in between. The CDR3 here is CASSRGGPYNEQFF. The CDR3 DNA reads as TGTGCCAGCAGTAGGGGGGGACCCTACAATGAGCAGTTCTTC.

The chain employs TRBV6-5 and TRBJ1-1, with D perhaps TRBD1 (6 bases). This CDR3 has 15 residues. Between the trimmed V and J ends, which lost 7 bases and 0 bases, there was a span of 15 bases. CDR1 and CDR2 from the germline V gene are MNHEY and SVGAGI. CDR3: CASTKRTAMNTEAFF. The CDR3, as DNA: TGTGCCAGCACCAAGCGGACAGCTATGAACACTGAAGCTTTCTTT.

The chain joins TRBV28 to TRBJ2-1; TRBD2 matches at 8 bases. The germline V gene has CDR1 MDHEN and CDR2 SYDVKM. J gave up 6 bases and V 5 bases, and 6 bases lay outside the gene matches. The CDR3 runs to 14 residues. Here the CDR3 DNA reads TGTGCCAGCAGTATAGCGGGACTAGGCAATGAGCAGTTCTTC. This sequence encodes CASSIAGLGNEQFF.

The CDR3 nucleotides read TGTGCCAGCAGTCGACAGGGGAATGACTACGAGCAGTACTTC. Protein: CASSRQGNDYEQYF. The rearrangement joins TRBV2 to TRBJ2-7, with 8 positions matching TRBD1. The trim removed 5 bases at V and 3 bases at J, leaving 6 bases unmatched. The CDR3 loop spans 14 amino acids. CDR1 is SNHLY, CDR2 FYNNEI, per germline.

This clone was recorded once. This chain uses TRBV4-2 with TRBJ1-3; 8 nucleotides align to TRBD1. The CDR3 has 16 amino acids. The ends lost 0 bases at V and 4 bases at J; junction bases unmatched: 5. Germline CDR1 LGHNA, CDR2 YNFKEQ. This CDR3 reads CASSQESDRAGNTIYF. The CDR3 DNA reads as TGTGCCAGCAGCCAAGAATCGGACAGGGCCGGAAACACCATATATTTT.

The J gene is TRBJ1-4, the V gene TRBV4-3, with D possibly TRBD1 on 6 matching bases. V lost 2 bases to trimming and J lost 8 bases, with 15 bases between them. CDR1 is LGHNA and CDR2 is YSLEER in the germline V gene. This CDR3 has 15 amino acids. The CDR3 loop is CASSQSSGVNEKLFF. For the CDR3, the DNA is TGCGCCAGCAGCCAATCATCAGGGGTGAACGAAAAACTGTTTTTT.

This clone turned up a few times. The rearrangement uses TRBV10-3 and TRBJ1-1, with TRBD1 identical over 7 bases. This CDR3 has 16 residues. Germline assignment: CDR1 ENHRY and CDR2 SYGVKD. The V gene end was trimmed by 2 bases and the J gene end by 1 base; junction bases not matched to a gene: 7. The CDR3 DNA is TGTGCCATCAGTGAGGGGGAAAGGACAGGGAACACTGAAGCTTTCTTT. This encodes CAISEGERTGNTEAFF.

This chain uses TRBV5-1 with TRBJ2-7, with TRBD1 matching 7 bases. This CDR3 spans 14 amino acids. V shed 0 bases and J 3 bases; nucleotides not matched to a gene: 3. The germline V gene has CDR1 SGHRS and CDR2 YFSETQ. CDR3 amino acids: CASSLGDRVYEQYF. Here the CDR3 DNA reads TGCGCCAGCAGCTTGGGCGACAGGGTCTACGAGCAGTACTTC. The full variable domain, rest sourced from reference TRBV5-1 and TRBJ2-7, is KAGVTQTPRYLIKTRGQQVTLSCSPISGHRSVSWYQQTPGQGLQFLFEYFSETQRNKGNFPGRFSGRQFSNSRSEMNVSTLELGDSALYLCASSLGDRVYEQYFGPGTRLTVT.

This clone has only a few counts. The chain is built from TRBV11-2 and TRBJ2-7; D perhaps matches TRBD1 (7 bases). The V end lost 5 bases, the J end lost 6 bases, and 14 bases lay between the germline ends. This CDR3 has 13 amino acids. Germline V gene lookup returns CDR1 SGHAT and CDR2 FQNNGV. This CDR3 is CASSRYRGGEQYF. CDR3 in DNA: TGTGCCAGCAGCCGTTACAGGGGAGGCGAGCAGTACTTC.

This sequence joins TRBV27 and TRBJ2-1; 7 bases map to TRBD1. The germline CDR1 and CDR2 sequences are MNHEY and SMNVEV (reference sequence). The V segment lost 7 bases and the J segment 9 bases; nucleotides outside the gene matches: 6. The CDR3 is 12 residues long. As DNA, the CDR3 is TGTGCCAGCACCACAGGGACAGCTGAGCAGTTCTTC. Translated: CASTTGTAEQFF.

The chain employs TRBV29-1 and TRBJ2-7; the D gene is possibly TRBD2 (5 bases). The CDR3 consists of 13 residues. CDR1 and CDR2 (germline): SQVTM, ANQGSEA. Trimming cost V 4 bases and J 2 bases, with 12 bases left between them. CDR3 region: CSVGGRQTYEQYF. CDR3 in DNA: TGCAGCGTTGGAGGGCGTCAAACCTACGAGCAGTACTTC.

The chain uses TRBV7-3 and TRBJ2-1; 13 nucleotides match TRBD2. V shed 4 bases, J shed 0 bases, and the junction held 9 bases outside the gene matches. Germline CDR1 SGHTA, CDR2 FQGTGA. This CDR3 contains 19 residues. This CDR3 is CASSWLETSGRSSYNEQFF. For the CDR3, the DNA is TGTGCCAGCAGCTGGCTTGAGACTAGCGGGAGGAGCTCCTACAATGAGCAGTTCTTC.

The chain links TRBV28 to TRBJ1-5; the match to TRBD1 covers 7 bases. V trimming: 8 bases; J trimming: 6 bases; junction bases outside the gene matches: 4. The CDR3 loop spans 12 amino acids. The germline CDR1 and CDR2 sequences are MDHEN and SYDVKM. DNA for the CDR3: TGTGCCAGCTCCAGGGGGTTTCAGCCCCAGCATTTT. Its translation: CASSRGFQPQHF.

The V and J genes are TRBV2 and TRBJ2-7, with D perhaps TRBD1 (6 bases). The germline gives CDR1 SNHLY, CDR2 FYNNEI. CDR3 length equals 13 residues. Trimming took off 9 bases at V and 6 bases at J, with 18 bases between the two ends. CDR3 amino acids: CASLTGPGVEQYF. DNA for the CDR3: TGTGCCAGTTTAACAGGGCCCGGCGTCGAGCAGTACTTC.

This rearrangement joins TRBV7-8 to TRBJ2-7; 8 nucleotides match TRBD2. Trimming at V came to 1 base and at J to 7 bases, leaving 15 bases not matched to a gene. The CDR3 runs 17 residues. Germline lookup yields CDR1 SGHVS and CDR2 FQNEAQ. As DNA, the CDR3 is TGTGCCAGCAGCTTAGGTCTGCGGGAGGACCCCAGAGGAGAGCAGTACTTC. Protein: CASSLGLREDPRGEQYF.

The V call is TRBV6-1, the J call TRBJ2-5, with TRBD2 identical over 8 bases. The CDR3 covers 13 residues. V was pared by 7 bases and J by 4 bases, with 5 bases of the junction left unmatched. Germline V gene sequence: CDR1 MNHNS, CDR2 SASEGT. CDR3 nucleotide sequence: TGTGCCAGCAATACGGGAGGGCTAGAGACCCAGTACTTC. Its translation is CASNTGGLETQYF.

The rearrangement uses TRBV4-2 and TRBJ2-7, with 7 bases aligning to TRBD2. CDR3 length: 14 amino acids. J lost 7 bases, V lost 6 bases, and 12 bases had no gene match. Germline CDR1 LGHNA, CDR2 YNFKEQ. In nucleotides, the CDR3 is TGTGCCAGCAGTCCGGCAACGGGAGGTTATGAGCAGTACTTC. It codes for CASSPATGGYEQYF.